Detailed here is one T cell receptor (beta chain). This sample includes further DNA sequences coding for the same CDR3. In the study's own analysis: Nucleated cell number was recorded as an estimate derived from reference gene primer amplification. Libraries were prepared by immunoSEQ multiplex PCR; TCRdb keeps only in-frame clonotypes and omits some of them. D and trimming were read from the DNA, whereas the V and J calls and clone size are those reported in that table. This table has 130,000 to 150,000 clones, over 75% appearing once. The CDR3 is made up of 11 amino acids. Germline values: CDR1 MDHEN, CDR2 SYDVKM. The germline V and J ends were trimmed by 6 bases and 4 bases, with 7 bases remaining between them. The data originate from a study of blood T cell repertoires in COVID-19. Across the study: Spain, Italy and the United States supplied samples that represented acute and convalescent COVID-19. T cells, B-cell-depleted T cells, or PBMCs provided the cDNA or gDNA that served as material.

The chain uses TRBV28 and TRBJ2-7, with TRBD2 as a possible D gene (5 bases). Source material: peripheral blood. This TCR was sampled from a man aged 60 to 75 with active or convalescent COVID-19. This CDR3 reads CASSRGYEQYF. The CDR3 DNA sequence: TGTGCCAGCAGCCGGGGATACGAGCAGTACTTC.